This record covers a single T cell receptor beta chain. Its antigen has not been determined. Base qualities were left out, and no much larger clone turns up one base away. This specimen belongs to a study of PD-1 blockade in classical Hodgkin lymphoma (dated by TCRdb to about 2020). For the study in its entirety: Nivolumab dosing was 3 mg/kg intravenously every 2 weeks, continuing until either disease progression or unacceptable toxicity. To define a peripheral blood immune signature of response to PD-1 blockade in classical Hodgkin lymphoma, the study combined TCR beta sequencing with CyTOF. The full study reports these points: Trial patients with a complete response had baseline diversity similar to that of newly diagnosed patients, while partial responders and progressors had significantly lower diversity. Baseline TCR diversity was reported as lower in newly diagnosed patients than in healthy donors, and lower still in relapsed/refractory patients. The study covered only a single clinical trial cohort, and the causes of the repertoire differences, possibly disease activity or prior therapy, were still not defined. Lower diversity was observed in patients in whom nivolumab was started less than 1 year after ASCT, and these patients were excluded from later analyses so that confounding by immune reconstitution would be avoided. CD4+ but not CD8+ TCR diversity rose significantly by C4D1 (p=0.0027 vs p=0.16), most apparent in complete responders (p=0.02).

V is cut by 6 bases and J by 5 bases, and the space between the germline ends is 14 bases. The CDR3 starts with the cysteine, ends with the phenylalanine, and has 15 residues. The read is trimmed to its CDR3 DNA, 45 bases read in frame from base 1. CDR1 and CDR2 are read off the germline V gene as ENHRY and SYGVKD. The Qiagen DNeasy kit was used to extract genomic DNA from unsorted PBMCs and from the negatively selected CD4+ and CD8+ fractions. TCR beta CDR3 regions were subjected to amplification by immunoSEQ multiplex PCR with primers that anneal to V and J segments. A synthetic immune receptor repertoire was used to minimize amplification bias, and remaining bias was computationally removed after sequencing. Per the authors' processing: Repertoire diversity was quantified as the Shannon entropy index using custom Python scripts. The unsorted, CD4+ and CD8+ repertoires were each analyzed separately, with the exception of combined analyses, where CD4+ and CD8+ sequences were merged in silico. Clonal expansion was defined as at least a 2-fold frequency increase after treatment relative to C1D1, with a pseudocount of 0.5 for undetected baseline clones. Singleton clones were defined as clones with 0 or 1 copy at C1D1, and non-singleton clones were defined as clones with 2 or more copies. Clones expanded in unsorted samples were assigned a CD4+, CD8+ or unknown annotation through matching of protein sequences in sorted samples from the same patient. Wilcoxon tests were applied to paired samples to test diversity changes from C1D1 to C4D1. The table was pulled from immuneACCESS by TCRdb, which kept in-frame rearrangements only. Such tables lose some clones; where checked, under half of the loss comes from unresolved V genes, and the rest has no known cause. The DNA gave D and trimming, while V, J and clone size come from that table. This sample lists about 4,200 clones; around 80% were detected once. The ten largest clones represent under 40% of the sample.

The time point label corresponds to: cycle 1 day 1 (C1D1), immediately before nivolumab initiation. Every trial patient had relapsed after autologous stem cell transplantation, and cohorts A, B and C differed in prior brentuximab vedotin exposure. A total of over 55 patients with relapsed/refractory classical Hodgkin lymphoma made up the trial cohort, and each patient's best overall response was complete response, partial response or progressive disease. In the multi-cohort phase II CheckMate 205 trial, trial patients received single-agent nivolumab. An independent review committee assessed best overall response by applying the 2007 International Working Group response criteria. Trial PBMCs were obtained immediately prior to nivolumab initiation (C1D1) and on therapy at cycle 2 day 1 and cycle 4 day 1. Peripheral blood was collected in 8 mL Vacutainer Cell Preparation Tubes, from which PBMCs were isolated by centrifugation and then cryopreserved.

This clonotype was sampled from a human donor with classical Hodgkin lymphoma. Material: peripheral blood mononuclear cells (PBMCs), obtained at baseline. The chain was built from TRBV10-3 and TRBJ1-6; no confident D gene assignment can be made. The DNA reads TGTGCCATCAGCCTCGAGGCGGGTAATAATTCACCCCTCCACTTT. Translation gives CAISLEAGNNSPLHF.